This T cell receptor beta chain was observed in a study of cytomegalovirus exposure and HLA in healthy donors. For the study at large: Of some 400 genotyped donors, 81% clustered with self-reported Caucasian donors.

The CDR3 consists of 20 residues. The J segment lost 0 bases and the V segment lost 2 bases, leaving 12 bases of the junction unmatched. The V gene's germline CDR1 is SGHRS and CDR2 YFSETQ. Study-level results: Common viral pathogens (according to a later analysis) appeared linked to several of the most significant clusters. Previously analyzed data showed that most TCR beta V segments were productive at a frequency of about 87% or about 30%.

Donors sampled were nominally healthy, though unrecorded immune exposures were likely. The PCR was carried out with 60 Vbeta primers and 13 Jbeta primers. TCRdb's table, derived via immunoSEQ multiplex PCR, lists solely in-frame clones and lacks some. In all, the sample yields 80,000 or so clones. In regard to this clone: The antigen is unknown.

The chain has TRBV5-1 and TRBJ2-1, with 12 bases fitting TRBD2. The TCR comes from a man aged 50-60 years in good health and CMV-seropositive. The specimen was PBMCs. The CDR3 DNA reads TGCGCCAGCAGCTTAACCGGGACTAGCGGGTTAATAAGCTCCTACAATGAGCAGTTCTTC. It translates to CASSLTGTSGLISSYNEQFF.